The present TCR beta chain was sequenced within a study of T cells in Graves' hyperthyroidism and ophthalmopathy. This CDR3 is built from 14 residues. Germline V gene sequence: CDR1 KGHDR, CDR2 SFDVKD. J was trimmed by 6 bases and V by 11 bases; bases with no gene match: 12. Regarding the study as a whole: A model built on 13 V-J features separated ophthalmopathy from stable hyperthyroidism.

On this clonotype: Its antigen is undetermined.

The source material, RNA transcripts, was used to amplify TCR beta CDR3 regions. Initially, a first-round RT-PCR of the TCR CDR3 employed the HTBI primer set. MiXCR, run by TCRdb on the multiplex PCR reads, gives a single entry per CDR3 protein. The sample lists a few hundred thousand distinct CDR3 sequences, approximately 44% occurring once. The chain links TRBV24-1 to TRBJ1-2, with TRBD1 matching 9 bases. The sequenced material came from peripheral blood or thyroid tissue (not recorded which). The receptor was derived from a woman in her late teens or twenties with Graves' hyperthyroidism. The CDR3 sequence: CASKTGQGRNGYTF. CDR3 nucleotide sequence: TGTGCCAGCAAAACGGGACAGGGTAGGAATGGCTACACCTTC.